Reported below is one TCR beta chain. Repertoires were generated with immunoSEQ multiplex PCR, while TCRdb's copy carries only in-frame clones and drops some. The repertoire holds some 24,000 clones, with around four fifths as singletons. These data belong to a study of OX40 agonist ivuxolimab in advanced cancers. V lost 0 bases and J lost 2, with 13 bases in between. This CDR3 spans 16 amino acids. In germline, CDR1 is SNHLY, CDR2 FYNNEI. This clonotype was obtained from an adult with an advanced solid tumor such as melanoma, head and neck, liver or kidney cancer. The sample in question was CD4+ or CD8+ T cells sorted from blood, obtained in a trial of the OX40 agonist ivuxolimab. The V call is TRBV2, the J call TRBJ1-1; the D is unclear. The CDR3 sequence: CASSEARGKGNTEAFF. For the CDR3, the DNA is TGTGCCAGCAGTGAAGCGAGAGGGAAAGGAAACACTGAAGCTTTCTTT. The full variable domain, rest sourced from reference TRBV2 and TRBJ1-1, is EPEVTQTPSHQVTQMGQEVILRCVPISNHLYFYWYRQILGQKVEFLVSFYNNEISEKSEIFDDQFSVERPDGSNFTLKIRSTKLEDSAMYFCASSEARGKGNTEAFFGQGTRLTVV.